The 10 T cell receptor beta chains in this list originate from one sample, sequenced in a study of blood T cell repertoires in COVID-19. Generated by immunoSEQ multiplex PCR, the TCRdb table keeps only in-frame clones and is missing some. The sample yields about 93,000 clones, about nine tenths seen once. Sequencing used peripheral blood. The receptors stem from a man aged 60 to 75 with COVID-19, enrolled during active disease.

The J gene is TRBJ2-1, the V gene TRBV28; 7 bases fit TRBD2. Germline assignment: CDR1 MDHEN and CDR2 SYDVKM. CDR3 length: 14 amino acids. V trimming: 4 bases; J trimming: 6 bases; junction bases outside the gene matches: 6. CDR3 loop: CASSSSGASNEQFF. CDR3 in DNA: TGTGCCAGCAGTTCTAGCGGAGCTTCCAATGAGCAGTTCTTC.

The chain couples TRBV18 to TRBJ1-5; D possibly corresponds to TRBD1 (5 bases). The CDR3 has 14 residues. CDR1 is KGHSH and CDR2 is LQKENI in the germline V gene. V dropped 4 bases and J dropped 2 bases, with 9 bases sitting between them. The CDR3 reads CASSRRDGNQPQHF. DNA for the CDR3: TGTGCCAGCTCACGGCGGGACGGCAATCAGCCCCAGCATTTT. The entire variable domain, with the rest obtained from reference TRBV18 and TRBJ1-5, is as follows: NAGVMQNPRHLVRRRGQEARLRCSPMKGHSHVYWYRQLPEEGLKFMVYLQKENIIDESGMPKERFSAEFPKEGPSILRIQQVVRGDSAAYFCASSRRDGNQPQHFGDGTRLSIL.

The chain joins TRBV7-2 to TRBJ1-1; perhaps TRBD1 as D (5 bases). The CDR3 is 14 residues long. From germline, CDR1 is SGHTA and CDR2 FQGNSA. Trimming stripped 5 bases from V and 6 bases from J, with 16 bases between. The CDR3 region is CASSPRREGAEAFF. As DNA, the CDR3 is TGTGCCAGCAGCCCCAGGAGGGAAGGGGCTGAAGCTTTCTTT.

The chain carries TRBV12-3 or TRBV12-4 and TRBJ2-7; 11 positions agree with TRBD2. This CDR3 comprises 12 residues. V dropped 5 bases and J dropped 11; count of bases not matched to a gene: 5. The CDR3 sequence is CASSPIAGGKYF. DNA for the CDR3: TGTGCCAGCAGTCCGATAGCGGGGGGGAAGTACTTC.

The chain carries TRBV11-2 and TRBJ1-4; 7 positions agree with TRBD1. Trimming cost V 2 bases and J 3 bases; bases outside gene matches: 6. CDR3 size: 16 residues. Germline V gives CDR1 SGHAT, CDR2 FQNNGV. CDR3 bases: TGTGCCAGCAGCTTATCGACAGGGACGCCTAATGAAAAACTGTTTTTT. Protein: CASSLSTGTPNEKLFF.

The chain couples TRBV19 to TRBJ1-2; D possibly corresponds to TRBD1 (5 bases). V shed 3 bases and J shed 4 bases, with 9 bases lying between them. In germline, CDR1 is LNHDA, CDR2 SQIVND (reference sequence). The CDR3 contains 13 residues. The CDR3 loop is CASSMQGAYGYTF. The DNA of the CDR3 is TGTGCCAGTAGTATGCAGGGTGCCTATGGCTACACCTTC.

The CDR3 nucleotides read TGTGCCAGCAGTTACAAGCCGGTCACTGAAGCTTTCTTT. Translated, it gives CASSYKPVTEAFF. The chain recombines TRBV6-5 with TRBJ1-1; unclear D gene. Germline CDR1 is MNHEY and CDR2 is SVGAGI. The CDR3 totals 13 residues. Trimming removed 2 bases at V and 4 bases at J, with 8 bases between.

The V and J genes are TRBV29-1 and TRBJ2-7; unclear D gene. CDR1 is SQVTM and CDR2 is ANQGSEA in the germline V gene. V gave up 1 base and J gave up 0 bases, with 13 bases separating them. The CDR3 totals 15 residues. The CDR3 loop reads CSVEVRVRSSYEQYF. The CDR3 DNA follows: TGCAGCGTTGAAGTCCGAGTAAGGAGCTCCTACGAGCAGTACTTC.

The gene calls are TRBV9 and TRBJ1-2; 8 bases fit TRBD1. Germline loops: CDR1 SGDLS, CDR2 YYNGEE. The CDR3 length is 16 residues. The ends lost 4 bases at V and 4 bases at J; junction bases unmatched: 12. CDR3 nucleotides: TGTGCCAGCAGCCACCAGGGGGCAGGAAGGCGCTATGGCTACACCTTC. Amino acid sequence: CASSHQGAGRRYGYTF.

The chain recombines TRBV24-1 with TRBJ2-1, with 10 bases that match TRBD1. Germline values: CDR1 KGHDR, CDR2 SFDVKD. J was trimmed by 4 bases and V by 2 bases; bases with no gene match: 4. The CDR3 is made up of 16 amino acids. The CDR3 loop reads CATSDSRDRGYNEQFF. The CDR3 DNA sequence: TGTGCCACCAGTGATTCCCGGGACAGGGGATACAATGAGCAGTTCTTC.